This entry concerns a single T cell receptor (beta chain). Its antigen is still unknown. The CDR3 is made up of 16 amino acids. The V gene's germline CDR1 is DFQATT and CDR2 SNEGSKA (reference sequence). Following a re-call of the 5' RACE reads, TCRdb has one entry per CDR3 protein and lacks DNA. Recorded for this sample: about 260,000 distinct CDR3 sequences. The data were taken from a study of T cells expressing NK-cell markers. Study-level findings and limits: No clear determination of HCMV specificity was made for expanded NKG2C+ T cell clones. Where a few donors were concerned, these clonotypes also led the CD3+CD56-NKG2C+ fraction.

This chain connects TRBV20-1 to TRBJ1-3; lacking DNA, the TRBD1 call made by TCRdb goes unchecked. This sequence was found in a woman aged 18-69 years in good health. The sample was blood T cells: a sorted CD56 or NKG2C T cell subset, CD4+ or CD8+ T cells, or bulk PBMC T cells (not recorded which). Here the CDR3 reads CSATKRGGASGNTIYF.